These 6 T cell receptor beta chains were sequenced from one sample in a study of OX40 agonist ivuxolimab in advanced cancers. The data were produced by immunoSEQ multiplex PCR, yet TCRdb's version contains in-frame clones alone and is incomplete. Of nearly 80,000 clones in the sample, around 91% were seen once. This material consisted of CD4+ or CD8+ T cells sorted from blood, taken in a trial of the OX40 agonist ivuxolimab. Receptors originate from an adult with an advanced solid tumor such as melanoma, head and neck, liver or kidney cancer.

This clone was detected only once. The chain's CDR3 is CASSPGWGNTGELFF. CDR3 bases: TGCGCCAGCAGCCCGGGGTGGGGGAACACCGGGGAGCTGTTTTTT. The J gene is TRBJ2-2, the V gene TRBV5-1, with a tentative D call TRBD2 (5 bases). V lost 4 bases to trimming and J lost 1 base, with 11 bases between them. The CDR3 runs 15 residues. Per germline, CDR1 SGHRS and CDR2 YFSETQ.

Here the CDR3 reads CASSEDPDGRNTIYF. The DNA for the CDR3 is TGTGCCAGCAGTGAAGATCCGGACGGAAGAAACACCATATATTTT. The chain uses TRBV6-1 and TRBJ1-3; D not resolved. The CDR3 loop spans 15 amino acids. V shed 1 base and J shed 5 bases, with 12 bases lying between them. Per germline, CDR1 MNHNS and CDR2 SASEGT.

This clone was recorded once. CDR3 sequence: CSVDRGSSYNSPLHF. The CDR3 DNA follows: TGCAGCGTGGACAGGGGTAGCTCCTATAATTCACCCCTCCACTTT. This rearrangement joins TRBV29-1 to TRBJ1-6, with 9 bases that match TRBD1. Germline V gene lookup returns CDR1 SQVTM and CDR2 ANQGSEA. Trimming cost V 6 bases and J 0 bases; bases outside gene matches: 3. The CDR3 totals 15 residues.

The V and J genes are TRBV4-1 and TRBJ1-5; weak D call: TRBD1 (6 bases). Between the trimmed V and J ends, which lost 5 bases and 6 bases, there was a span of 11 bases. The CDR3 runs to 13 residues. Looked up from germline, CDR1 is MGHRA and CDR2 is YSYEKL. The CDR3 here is CASSRTAIQPQHF. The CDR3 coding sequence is TGCGCCAGCAGCAGGACAGCAATTCAGCCCCAGCATTTT.

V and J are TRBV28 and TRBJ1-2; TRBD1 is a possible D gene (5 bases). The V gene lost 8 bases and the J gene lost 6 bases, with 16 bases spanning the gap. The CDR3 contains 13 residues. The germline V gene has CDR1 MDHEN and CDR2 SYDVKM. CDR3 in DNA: TGTGCCAGCGGCGGGGGAAACTATGATGGCTACACCTTC. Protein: CASGGGNYDGYTF.

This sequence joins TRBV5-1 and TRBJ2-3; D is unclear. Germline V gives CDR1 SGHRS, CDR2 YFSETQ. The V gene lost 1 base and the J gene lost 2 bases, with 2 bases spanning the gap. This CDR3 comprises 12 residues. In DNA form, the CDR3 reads TGCGCCAGCAGCTTGACCACAGATACGCAGTATTTT. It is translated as CASSLTTDTQYF. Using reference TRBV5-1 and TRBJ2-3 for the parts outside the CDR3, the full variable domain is KAGVTQTPRYLIKTRGQQVTLSCSPISGHRSVSWYQQTPGQGLQFLFEYFSETQRNKGNFPGRFSGRQFSNSRSEMNVSTLELGDSALYLCASSLTTDTQYFGPGTRLTVL.